A single sample is the source of the 25 T cell receptor beta chains below, sequenced in a study of T cell responses to AZD1222 COVID-19 vaccine (dated by TCRdb to the early 2020s). The time point label on this specimen signifies: about 28 days (+/-7) after the second vaccine dose. The protocol used for the library was the immunoSEQ multiplex PCR assay. The table comes from immuneACCESS by way of TCRdb, which keeps in-frame sequences with V and J called. Part of the clones is missing from these tables; in studies checked, under half for an unresolved V gene and the rest for unknown reasons. This sample lists roughly 180,000 clones; roughly nine tenths were detected once. Approximately 1.8% of the sample is held by the ten biggest clonotypes. The input for sequencing was peripheral blood, taken 28 days after the second AZD1222 dose. These receptors all come from an adult who received the AZD1222 COVID-19 vaccine.

The rearrangement links TRBV5-4 to TRBJ2-1; maybe TRBD2 (6 bases). Germline CDR1 and CDR2: SGHNT and YYREEE (reference sequence). With 4 bases removed from V and 2 bases from J, the gap between germline ends came to 13 bases. This CDR3 is built from 15 residues. Here the CDR3 reads CASSPMTRTYNEQFF. The CDR3 nucleotides are TGTGCCAGCAGCCCAATGACTAGGACCTACAATGAGCAGTTCTTC.

This clone has a handful of counts. The rearrangement joins TRBV3-1 (or the pseudogene TRBV3-2) to TRBJ1-6; D is unclear. Germline CDR1 LGHDT, CDR2 YNNKEL (reference sequence). The CDR3 is 16 amino acids. Trimming left V 2 bases short and J 2 bases short, with 10 bases between. The CDR3 nucleotides read TGTGCCAGCAGCCAATCAAGACGGACCTATAATTCACCCCTCCACTTT. This gives the protein CASSQSRRTYNSPLHF.

This clone was found once. The V and J genes are TRBV3-1 (or the pseudogene TRBV3-2) and TRBJ1-4; possibly TRBD1 for D (5 bases). Trimming left V 1 base short and J 8 bases short, with 14 bases between. CDR3 length equals 15 residues. Germline loops: CDR1 LGHDT, CDR2 YNNKEL (reference sequence). The CDR3 region has the DNA TGTGCCAGCAGCCAAGTTCAGGGTTGGGAAGAAAAACTGTTTTTT. It specifies CASSQVQGWEEKLFF.

This sequence joins TRBV3-1 (or the pseudogene TRBV3-2) and TRBJ2-1; a weak D match, TRBD2 (6 bases). Germline CDR1 LGHDT, CDR2 YNNKEL (reference sequence). V was pared by 0 bases and J by 11 bases, with 14 bases between. This CDR3 is 14 amino acids long. The CDR3 DNA is TGTGCCAGCAGCCAAGATCGGCGGGGATTCAAGCAGTTCTTC. Translated, it gives CASSQDRRGFKQFF.

V gene TRBV29-1 combines with J gene TRBJ2-1; no clear D. The CDR3 is 13 amino acids. In germline, CDR1 is SQVTM, CDR2 ANQGSEA. V lost 7 bases and J 6 bases, leaving 16 bases between the germline ends. The DNA of the CDR3 is TGCAGCGGGTACGGCTCCCAGGTCAATGAGCAGTTCTTC. Translating gives CSGYGSQVNEQFF.

The chain recombines TRBV11-2 with TRBJ2-1; TRBD2 matches 11 bases. The CDR3 spans 16 residues. CDR1 is SGHAT and CDR2 is FQNNGV in the germline V gene. The ends lost 1 base at V and 5 bases at J; junction bases unmatched: 4. The CDR3 DNA reads as TGTGCCAGCAGCTTAGTAACTAGCGGGGGCGACAATGAGCAGTTCTTC. Translation: CASSLVTSGGDNEQFF.

This chain joins TRBV19 and TRBJ2-5; 9 bases map to TRBD1. After removal of 5 bases from V and 2 bases from J, the junction contained 6 bases not matched to a gene. CDR3 length: 15 residues. Germline V gene data show CDR1 as LNHDA and CDR2 as SQIVND (reference sequence). As DNA, the CDR3 is TGTGCCAGTAGTGTGACAGGGGGGCGGCAAGAGACCCAGTACTTC. This codes for CASSVTGGRQETQYF.

The chain recombines TRBV7-9 with TRBJ2-3; D may match TRBD1 or TRBD2 (5 bases each). Germline V gene sequence: CDR1 SEHNR, CDR2 FQNEAQ (reference sequence). The V end was cut by 6 bases, the J end by 0 bases, with 19 bases between. CDR3 size: 17 residues. The CDR3 is CASRSGTSPSSTDTQYF. CDR3 in DNA: TGTGCCAGCAGGTCCGGGACCTCCCCTTCTAGCACAGATACGCAGTATTTT.

This clone was detected only a few times. The rearrangement joins TRBV6-2 or TRBV6-3 to TRBJ2-7, with D possibly matching TRBD1 (6 bases). Between the trimmed V and J ends, which lost 0 bases and 3 bases, there was a span of 12 bases. Looked up from germline, CDR1 is MNHEY and CDR2 is SVGEGT. The CDR3 consists of 15 residues. The CDR3 loop reads CASSYSLDSYYEQYF. CDR3 coding DNA: TGTGCCAGCAGTTACTCTCTGGACAGCTACTACGAGCAGTACTTC.

The V and J genes are TRBV11-3 and TRBJ2-7; 13 bases fit TRBD2. The CDR3 covers 15 residues. Trimming cost V 5 bases and J 2 bases; bases outside gene matches: 3. CDR1 and CDR2 from the germline V gene are SGHNT and YENEEA. In DNA form, the CDR3 reads TGTGCCAGCAGCGCCGGGACTAGCGGGACCTACGAGCAGTACTTC. It yields the protein CASSAGTSGTYEQYF.

The chain uses TRBV12-3 or TRBV12-4 and TRBJ2-1; 7 bases agree with TRBD1. The CDR3 has 12 amino acids. Unmatched junction bases numbered 7, after V lost 4 bases and J lost 13 bases. For the CDR3, the DNA is TGTGCCAGCAGTTCCCAAGCAGGGGGACAGTTCTTC. This gives the protein CASSSQAGGQFF.

The genes are TRBV4-3 and TRBJ2-7; 7 nucleotides align to TRBD2. The ends lost 2 bases at V and 2 bases at J; junction bases unmatched: 6. This CDR3 has 15 amino acids. Germline values: CDR1 LGHNA, CDR2 YSLEER. The CDR3 reads CASSQQRGDTYEQYF. CDR3 nucleotides: TGCGCCAGCAGCCAACAGCGGGGCGATACCTACGAGCAGTACTTC.

The chain is built from TRBV29-1 and TRBJ1-2; D unresolved. The CDR3 totals 11 residues. The V gene's germline CDR1 is SQVTM and CDR2 ANQGSEA. V shed 4 bases and J shed 4 bases, with 7 bases lying between them. The CDR3: CSVVALYGYTF. The CDR3 nucleotides are TGCAGCGTTGTAGCGCTCTATGGCTACACCTTC.

The chain recombines TRBV18 with TRBJ1-1, with 8 positions matching TRBD1. V was clipped by 4 bases and J by 8 bases; unmatched bases: 6. The CDR3 is made up of 13 amino acids. Germline CDR1 and CDR2: KGHSH and LQKENI. CDR3 loop: CASSQIGTGEAFF. The CDR3 nucleotides read TGTGCCAGCTCACAAATCGGGACAGGAGAAGCTTTCTTT.

V is TRBV7-6 and J is TRBJ1-6, with 9 bases lining up with TRBD1. Germline V lookup: CDR1 SGHVS, CDR2 FNYEAQ. This CDR3 contains 15 residues. Unmatched junction bases numbered 6, after V lost 5 bases and J lost 7 bases. CDR3 sequence: CASSRGQGLNSPLHF. The DNA of the CDR3 is TGTGCCAGCAGCCGAGGACAGGGGTTGAATTCACCCCTCCACTTT.

V gene TRBV7-9 combines with J gene TRBJ1-4; 7 bases line up with TRBD1. The CDR3 spans 14 residues. Germline trimming cut 5 bases from V and 7 bases from J; bases unmatched to any gene: 7. CDR1 and CDR2 (germline): SEHNR, FQNEAQ (reference sequence). The chain's CDR3 is CASSLTGSGEKLFF. The CDR3 DNA is TGTGCCAGCAGCCTGACAGGGTCTGGTGAAAAACTGTTTTTT.

The V gene is TRBV5-1, the J gene TRBJ2-1, with D hard to call. The CDR3 runs 14 residues. V was shortened by 5 bases and J by 2 bases, with 11 bases between the two germline ends. CDR1 is SGHRS and CDR2 is YFSETQ in the germline V gene. CDR3 nucleotide sequence: TGCGCCAGCAGTGTGGAGATAGCCTACAATGAGCAGTTCTTC. It is translated as CASSVEIAYNEQFF.

This clone was recorded only once. V and J are TRBV14 and TRBJ2-2; tentatively, D is TRBD1 or TRBD2 (5 bases each). Per germline, CDR1 SGHDN and CDR2 FVKESK. CDR3 length: 13 amino acids. Trimming cost V 4 bases and J 9 bases, with 12 bases left between them. In DNA, the CDR3 is TGTGCCAGCAGCCGGGACCCGGGGAGGGAGCTGTTTTTT. Translated: CASSRDPGRELFF.

The rearrangement links TRBV12-5 to TRBJ1-3; D might be TRBD1 (5 bases). This CDR3 spans 15 amino acids. CDR1 is LGHNT, CDR2 FRNRAP, per germline. Between the trimmed V and J ends, which lost 6 bases and 1 base, there was a span of 13 bases. The CDR3 reads CASGLEGTSGNTIYF. DNA of the CDR3: TGTGCTAGTGGCCTCGAAGGGACTTCTGGAAACACCATATATTTT. Together with reference TRBV12-5 and TRBJ1-3, the CDR3 gives the full variable domain: DARVTQTPRHKVTEMGQEVTMRCQPILGHNTVFWYRQTMMQGLELLAYFRNRAPLDDSGMPKDRFSAEMPDATLATLKIQPSEPRDSAVYFCASGLEGTSGNTIYFGEGSWLTVV.

The rearrangement uses TRBV7-9 and TRBJ1-1, with unresolved D. Germline CDR1 is SEHNR and CDR2 is FQNEAQ (reference sequence). The CDR3 length is 13 residues. V lost 3 bases to trimming and J lost 5 bases, with 10 bases between them. CDR3 sequence reads: CASSFPGRTEAFF. The CDR3 DNA reads as TGTGCCAGCAGCTTTCCGGGGAGAACTGAAGCTTTCTTT.

The rearrangement links TRBV27 to TRBJ2-6; no clear D. This CDR3 spans 15 amino acids. V was clipped by 5 bases and J by 2 bases, with 10 bases between them. Germline V gene sequence: CDR1 MNHEY, CDR2 SMNVEV (reference sequence). The CDR3 DNA follows: TGTGCCAGCAGTCCTCGGTACACTGGGGCCAACGTCCTGACTTTC. It specifies CASSPRYTGANVLTF.

The chain combines TRBV11-3 with TRBJ1-2, with D uncertain. Germline lookup yields CDR1 SGHNT and CDR2 YENEEA. The CDR3 contains 12 residues. V lost 6 bases and J 4 bases, leaving 9 bases between the germline ends. The CDR3 sequence: CASSSGPYGYTF. The CDR3 bases are TGTGCCAGCAGTTCCGGGCCCTATGGCTACACCTTC. The whole variable domain, remainder taken from reference TRBV11-3 and TRBJ1-2, is EAGVVQSPRYKIIEKKQPVAFWCNPISGHNTLYWYLQNLGQGPELLIRYENEEAVDDSQLPKDRFSAERLKGVDSTLKIQPAELGDSAVYLCASSSGPYGYTFGSGTRLTVV.

The rearrangement uses TRBV5-5 and TRBJ2-7, with TRBD1 matching 11 bases. V lost 9 bases and J lost 3; bases outside the gene matches: 8. The CDR3 contains 14 residues. Germline lookup yields CDR1 SGHKS and CDR2 YYEKEE (reference sequence). The CDR3 sequence is CATSTGTGGYEQYF. CDR3 DNA: TGTGCCACCTCGACCGGGACAGGGGGCTACGAGCAGTACTTC.

The chain employs TRBV19 and TRBJ1-2; D is perhaps TRBD1 (6 bases). Germline loops: CDR1 LNHDA, CDR2 SQIVND (reference sequence). The V end was cut by 7 bases, the J end by 6 bases, with 15 bases between. The CDR3 totals 13 residues. The chain's CDR3 is CASTIGGADGYTF. As DNA, the CDR3 is TGTGCCAGTACAATCGGGGGCGCGGATGGCTACACCTTC.

The V call is TRBV9, the J call TRBJ2-3; D is unresolved. Germline V gives CDR1 SGDLS, CDR2 YYNGEE. Trimming took off 0 bases at V and 2 bases at J, with 10 bases between the two ends. The CDR3 extends over 15 amino acids. The CDR3 DNA reads TGTGCCAGCAGCGTAGAAAGGTGGGACACAGATACGCAGTATTTT. Its protein is CASSVERWDTDTQYF.